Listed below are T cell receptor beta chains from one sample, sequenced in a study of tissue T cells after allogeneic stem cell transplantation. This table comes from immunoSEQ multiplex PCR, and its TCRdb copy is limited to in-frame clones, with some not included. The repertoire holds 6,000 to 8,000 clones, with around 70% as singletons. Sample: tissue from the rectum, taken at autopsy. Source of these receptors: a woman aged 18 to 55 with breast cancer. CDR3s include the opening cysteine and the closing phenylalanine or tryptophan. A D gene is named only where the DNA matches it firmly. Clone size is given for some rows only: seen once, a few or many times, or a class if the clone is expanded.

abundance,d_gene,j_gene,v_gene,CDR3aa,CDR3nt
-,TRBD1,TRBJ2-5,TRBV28,CASSPHAGQGSGTQYF,TGTGCCAGCAGTCCACATGCGGGACAGGGGTCAGGGACCCAGTACTTC
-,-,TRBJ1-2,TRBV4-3,CASSQDQQDGYTF,TGCGCCAGCAGCCAAGATCAACAAGATGGCTACACCTTC
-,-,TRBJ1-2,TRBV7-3,CASSLTGGGSGYTF,TGTGCCAGCAGCTTAACCGGTGGCGGTAGTGGCTACACCTTC
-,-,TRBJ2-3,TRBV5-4,CASSLGGYTDTQYF,TGTGCCAGCAGCTTGGGGGGGTACACAGATACGCAGTATTTT
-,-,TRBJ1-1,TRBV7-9,CASSPGFGAFF,TGTGCCAGCAGCCCAGGGTTTGGAGCTTTCTTT
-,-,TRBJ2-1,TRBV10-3,CAISVDAGEQFF,TGTGCCATCAGTGTTGACGCTGGTGAGCAGTTCTTC
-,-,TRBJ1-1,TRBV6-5,CASSPSVWITEAFF,TGTGCCAGCAGCCCGAGCGTTTGGATCACTGAAGCTTTCTTT
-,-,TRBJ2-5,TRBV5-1,CASSLEGGQETQYF,TGCGCCAGCAGCTTGGAGGGGGGACAAGAGACCCAGTACTTC
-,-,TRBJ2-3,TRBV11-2,CASSLDGGPRDTQYF,TGTGCCAGCAGCTTAGATGGGGGCCCTCGAGATACGCAGTATTTT
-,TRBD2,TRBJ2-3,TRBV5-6,CASSGLADVTDTQYF,TGTGCCAGCAGCGGACTAGCGGACGTCACAGATACGCAGTATTTT
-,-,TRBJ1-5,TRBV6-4,CASTKSGRWVRQPQHF,TGTGCCAGCACCAAAAGTGGGCGTTGGGTCAGGCAGCCCCAGCATTTT
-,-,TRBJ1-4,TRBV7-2,CASSFDNRKYEKLFF,TGTGCCAGCAGCTTTGATAACAGAAAATATGAAAAACTGTTTTTT
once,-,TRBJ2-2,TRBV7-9,CASRQTGSAGELFF,TGTGCCAGCAGGCAAACAGGGTCGGCCGGGGAGCTGTTTTTT
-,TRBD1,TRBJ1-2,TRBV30,CAWSDRGDYGYTF,TGTGCCTGGAGTGACAGGGGAGACTATGGCTACACCTTC
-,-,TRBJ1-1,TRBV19,CASRQGGLNTEAFF,TGTGCCAGTAGACAGGGAGGGTTGAACACTGAAGCTTTCTTT
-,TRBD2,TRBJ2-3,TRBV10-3,CAISAGLAGITDTQYF,TGTGCCATCAGTGCGGGACTAGCGGGGATCACAGATACGCAGTATTTT
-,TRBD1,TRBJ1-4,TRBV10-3,CAIRPGQGSQTNEKLFF,TGTGCCATCAGGCCCGGACAGGGGAGTCAAACTAATGAAAAACTGTTTTTT
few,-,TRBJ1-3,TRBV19,CASSIRDGNTIYF,TGTGCCAGTAGTATCAGGGATGGAAACACCATATATTTT
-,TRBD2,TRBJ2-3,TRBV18,CASSPSASGGTDTQYF,TGTGCCAGCTCACCCTCGGCTAGCGGAGGCACAGATACGCAGTATTTT
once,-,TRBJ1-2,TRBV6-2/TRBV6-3,CASSPDRLPEGYTF,TGTGCCAGCAGCCCTGACAGGCTCCCGGAGGGCTACACCTTC
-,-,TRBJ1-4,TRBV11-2,CASSERRLANEKLFF,TGTGCCAGCAGCGAAAGACGACTAGCTAATGAAAAACTGTTTTTT
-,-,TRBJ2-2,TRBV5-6,CASSPLEGLTGELFF,TGTGCCAGCAGCCCGTTGGAGGGTCTCACCGGGGAGCTGTTTTTT
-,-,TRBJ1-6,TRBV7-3,CASSLVAGLVSPLHF,TGTGCCAGCAGCTTAGTGGCGGGTTTAGTTTCACCCCTCCACTTT
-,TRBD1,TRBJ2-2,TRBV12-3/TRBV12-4,CASKLDRAGELFF,TGTGCCAGCAAGCTGGACAGGGCCGGGGAGCTGTTTTTT
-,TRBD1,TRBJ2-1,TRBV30,CAWGQGGEQFF,TGTGCCTGGGGACAGGGAGGTGAGCAGTTCTTC
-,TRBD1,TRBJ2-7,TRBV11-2,CASSLTGQVSYEQYF,TGTGCCAGCAGCTTAACGGGACAGGTCTCCTACGAGCAGTACTTC
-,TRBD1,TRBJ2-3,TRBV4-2,CASSRTGQGVTDTQYF,TGTGCCAGCAGCCGCACAGGACAGGGGGTTACAGATACGCAGTATTTT
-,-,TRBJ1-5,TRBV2,CASWTPYSNQPQHF,TGTGCCAGCTGGACCCCCTATAGCAATCAGCCCCAGCATTTT
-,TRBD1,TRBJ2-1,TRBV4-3,CASSRSGTDYNEQFF,TGCGCCAGCAGCCGAAGTGGGACAGACTACAATGAGCAGTTCTTC
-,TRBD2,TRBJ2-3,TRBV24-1,CATSDLSSSGSTDTQYF,TGTGCCACCAGTGATTTGTCTTCTAGCGGGAGCACAGATACGCAGTATTTT
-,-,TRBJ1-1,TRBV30,CAWGFGRDVLPTEAFF,TGTGCCTGGGGGTTTGGGCGGGACGTCCTTCCCACTGAAGCTTTCTTT
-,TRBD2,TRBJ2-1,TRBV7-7,CASSQLATEVHEQFF,TGTGCTAGCAGTCAACTAGCGACGGAGGTACATGAGCAGTTCTTC
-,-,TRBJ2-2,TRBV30,CAWKRLANTGELFF,TGTGCCTGGAAGCGGCTAGCGAACACCGGGGAGCTGTTTTTT
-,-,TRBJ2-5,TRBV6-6,CASSLRGSETQYF,TGTGCCAGCAGCCTCCGGGGATCAGAGACCCAGTACTTC
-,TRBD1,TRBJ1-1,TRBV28,CASSTPGQGSTEAFF,TGTGCCAGCAGTACGCCGGGACAGGGATCCACTGAAGCTTTCTTT
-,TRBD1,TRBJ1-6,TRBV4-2,CARPTGGSYNSPLHF,TGTGCCAGGCCGACAGGGGGGTCCTATAATTCACCCCTCCACTTT
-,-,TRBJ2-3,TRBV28,CASSKVSTDTQYF,TGTGCCAGCAGTAAAGTTAGCACAGATACGCAGTATTTT
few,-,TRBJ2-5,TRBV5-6,CASSLAWSGSGKTQYF,TGTGCCAGCAGCTTGGCATGGAGCGGGTCTGGGAAGACCCAGTACTTC
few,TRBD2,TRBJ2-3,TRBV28,CASSGTSGSTDTQYF,TGTGCCAGCAGTGGGACTAGCGGGAGCACAGATACGCAGTATTTT
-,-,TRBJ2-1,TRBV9,CASSVGLERTAGNEQFF,TGTGCCAGCAGCGTAGGTCTAGAGCGGACAGCCGGCAATGAGCAGTTCTTC
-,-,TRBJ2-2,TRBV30,CAWKRLANIGELFF,TGTGCCTGGAAGCGGCTAGCGAACATCGGGGAGCTGTTTTTT
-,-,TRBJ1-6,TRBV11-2,CASSSDGADSPLHF,TGTGCCAGCAGCTCCGACGGCGCTGATTCACCCCTCCACTTT
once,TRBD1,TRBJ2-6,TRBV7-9,CAGTGAGANVLTF,TGTGCCGGGACAGGTGCCGGGGCCAACGTCCTGACTTTC
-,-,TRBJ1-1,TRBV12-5,CASGSQGPGTEAFF,TGTGCTAGTGGTTCACAGGGCCCCGGAACTGAAGCTTTCTTT
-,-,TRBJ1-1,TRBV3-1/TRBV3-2,CASSQLAGPAMNTEAFF,TGTGCCAGCAGCCAATTGGCAGGGCCGGCCATGAACACTGAAGCTTTCTTT
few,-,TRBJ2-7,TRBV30,CAWRGGPVGAYEQYF,TGTGCCTGGAGGGGGGGGCCAGTGGGCGCTTACGAGCAGTACTTC
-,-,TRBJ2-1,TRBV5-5,CASSLPSHNEQFF,TGTGCCAGCAGCTTGCCCAGTCACAATGAGCAGTTCTTC
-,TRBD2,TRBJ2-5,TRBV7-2,CASSLVGSGGETQYF,TGTGCCAGCAGCTTAGTGGGTAGCGGGGGGGAGACCCAGTACTTC
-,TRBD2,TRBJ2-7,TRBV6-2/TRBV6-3,CASSAPPGAGSYEQYF,TGTGCCAGCAGTGCACCACCTGGAGCGGGGTCCTACGAGCAGTACTTC